The 20 T cell receptor beta chains below all came from one sample that was sequenced in a study of blood T cell repertoires in COVID-19. The data were produced by immunoSEQ multiplex PCR, yet TCRdb's version contains in-frame clones alone and is incomplete. This table holds roughly 66,000 clones, 80% to 85% found once. Sequences were obtained from peripheral blood. Receptor source: a woman between 55 and 75 years old with acute or convalescent COVID-19.

DNA for the CDR3: TGCGCCAGCAGCCCGGGACAGAATAATTCACCCCTCCACTTT. This gives the protein CASSPGQNNSPLHF. This sequence joins TRBV5-1 and TRBJ1-6; 7 positions agree with TRBD1. The length of the CDR3 is 14 residues. Unmatched junction bases numbered 3, after V lost 4 bases and J lost 5 bases. Germline V CDR1 and CDR2: SGHRS, YFSETQ.

This chain connects TRBV6-1 to TRBJ1-2; 9 bases match TRBD1. The CDR3 contains 13 residues. Germline CDR1 reads MNHNS; CDR2 reads SASEGT. The junction had 3 bases not matched to a gene; V was cut back by 2 bases and J by 8 bases. The CDR3 sequence: CASSETGGEGYTF. The DNA for the CDR3 is TGTGCCAGCAGTGAAACAGGGGGCGAGGGCTACACCTTC.

V is TRBV12-3 or TRBV12-4 and J is TRBJ1-6; D is ambiguous. Trimming removed 4 bases from V and 9 bases from J, with 10 bases in between. This CDR3 has 13 residues. The CDR3 DNA reads as TGTGCCAGCAGTTCACTCGACATTTCACCCCTCCACTTT. It encodes CASSSLDISPLHF.

The V call is TRBV5-1, the J call TRBJ1-1; D may be TRBD1 (5 bases). The CDR3 is 14 residues long. The V gene lost 5 bases and the J gene lost 5 bases, with 16 bases spanning the gap. Germline CDR1 SGHRS, CDR2 YFSETQ. The CDR3 protein is CASRSAGSRTEAFF. CDR3 DNA: TGCGCCAGCAGATCCGCAGGGTCGAGGACTGAAGCTTTCTTT.

This chain connects TRBV6-5 to TRBJ2-7; 9 bases align to TRBD1. With V trimmed by 5 bases and J by 7 bases, 12 bases remained unmatched. The germline V gene encodes CDR1 MNHEY and CDR2 SVGAGI. CDR3 length: 15 amino acids. CDR3 bases: TGTGCCAGCAGTAGAGCCGGGACAGGGAAAAGGGAGCAGTACTTC. Translated: CASSRAGTGKREQYF.

The rearrangement joins TRBV7-9 to TRBJ1-2; 8 bases match TRBD1. Germline loops: CDR1 SEHNR, CDR2 FQNEAQ (reference sequence). With V trimmed by 1 base and J by 2 bases, 6 bases remained unmatched. This CDR3 is built from 16 residues. CDR3 loop: CASSLGGTGHNYGYTF. The CDR3 DNA is TGTGCCAGCAGCTTAGGGGGGACAGGACACAACTATGGCTACACCTTC.

This clone was seen once. CDR3 in amino acids: CASSLYSKNSPLHF. In DNA, the CDR3 is TGCGCCAGCAGTCTATACAGCAAAAATTCACCCCTCCACTTT. The chain links TRBV10-1 to TRBJ1-6; D gene ambiguous. Trimming took off 5 bases at V and 7 bases at J, with 12 bases between the two ends. This CDR3 region has 14 residues. CDR1 WNHNN and CDR2 SYGVQD come from the germline V gene (reference sequence).

The V and J genes are TRBV27 and TRBJ2-1; a weak D match, TRBD2 (5 bases). The germline V gene has CDR1 MNHEY and CDR2 SMNVEV (reference sequence). This CDR3 is 16 amino acids long. V gave up 0 bases and J gave up 4 bases, with 13 bases separating them. The CDR3 reads CASSLSVGVGYNEQFF. The CDR3 region has the DNA TGTGCCAGCAGTTTATCGGTCGGGGTCGGGTACAATGAGCAGTTCTTC.

A few counts support this clone. The chain is built from TRBV2 and TRBJ1-2; D call uncertain. Germline CDR1 SNHLY, CDR2 FYNNEI. This CDR3 has 13 residues. The ends were cut back, 6 bases at V and 4 bases at J, with 12 bases in the middle. Written as DNA, the CDR3 is TGTGCCAGCAGGCCTAGTGCAGCCTATGGCTACACCTTC. The encoded protein is CASRPSAAYGYTF.

The V and J genes are TRBV27 and TRBJ1-6; TRBD1 aligns across 11 bases. The CDR3 consists of 14 residues. The V segment lost 7 bases and the J segment 14 bases; nucleotides outside the gene matches: 10. Germline V gene lookup returns CDR1 MNHEY and CDR2 SMNVEV (reference sequence). This CDR3 reads CASNKRTGGASLHF. The CDR3 nucleotides read TGTGCCAGCAACAAAAGGACAGGGGGCGCATCCCTCCACTTT.

The chain employs TRBV11-2 and TRBJ1-1; TRBD1 matches 10 bases. This CDR3 has 15 residues. Germline CDR1 is SGHAT and CDR2 is FQNNGV. Unmatched junction bases numbered 7, after V lost 5 bases and J lost 4 bases. The CDR3 DNA reads TGTGCCAGCAGCCCCCTCGGGGACAGGGGCACTGAAGCTTTCTTT. Translation: CASSPLGDRGTEAFF.

The sample holds one count of this clone. V and J are TRBV27 and TRBJ1-5; possible D gene TRBD1, 6 bases. CDR3 size: 15 residues. Germline CDR1 MNHEY, CDR2 SMNVEV (reference sequence). V gave up 4 bases and J gave up 7 bases, with 17 bases separating them. The CDR3 DNA reads as TGTGCCAGCAGTTCCGCGGGGGCCGTCGGGCAGCCCCAGCATTTT. Translated: CASSSAGAVGQPQHF.

This clone was observed a few times. This chain links TRBV6-5 with TRBJ2-7, with 7 bases identical to TRBD1. The trim removed 8 bases at V and 5 bases at J, leaving 9 bases unmatched. This CDR3 comprises 13 residues. Per the germline V gene, CDR1 is MNHEY and CDR2 is SVGAGI. In DNA form, the CDR3 reads TGTGCCAGCGGCGGATCAGGGGGACACGAGCAGTACTTC. It is translated as CASGGSGGHEQYF.

This clone was detected only once. As DNA, the CDR3 is TGTGCCAGCAGCAACTGGGGTAGGACAGGGGAAGGAGAAAAACTGTTTTTT. The encoded protein is CASSNWGRTGEGEKLFF. V is TRBV7-7 and J is TRBJ1-4, with 9 positions matching TRBD1. Per the germline V gene, CDR1 is SSHAT and CDR2 is FNYEAQ (reference sequence). The CDR3 sequence is 17 residues long. J gave up 8 bases and V 5 bases, and 15 bases lay outside the gene matches.

The CDR3 region is CASSPRRRGGRTDTQYF. The CDR3, as DNA: TGTGCCAGCAGCCCCCGTCGTCGGGGGGGGCGCACAGATACGCAGTATTTT. This chain links TRBV5-4 with TRBJ2-3; TRBD2 matches 8 bases. The CDR3 consists of 17 residues. Germline values: CDR1 SGHNT, CDR2 YYREEE (reference sequence). V trimming: 4 bases; J trimming: 1 base; junction bases outside the gene matches: 11.

V is TRBV6-6 and J is TRBJ2-1; 8 bases are a match to TRBD1. This CDR3 is built from 16 residues. The V segment lost 5 bases and the J segment 3 bases; nucleotides outside the gene matches: 9. Germline V gene data show CDR1 as MNHNY and CDR2 as SVGAGI (reference sequence). CDR3 region: CASSPTDRGDYNEQFF. CDR3 nucleotide sequence: TGTGCCAGCAGTCCCACCGACAGGGGCGACTACAATGAGCAGTTCTTC.

Only one count was recorded for this clone. V is TRBV5-5 and J is TRBJ2-3; D possibly corresponds to TRBD2 (6 bases). The germline V gene encodes CDR1 SGHKS and CDR2 YYEKEE (reference sequence). Trimming left V 1 base short and J 7 bases short, with 13 bases between. The CDR3 is made up of 14 amino acids. Written as DNA, the CDR3 is TGTGCCAGCAGCTTGAGGCCCGGAGGGAATACGCAGTATTTT. It codes for CASSLRPGGNTQYF.

This clone showed up just once. CDR3 residues: CASSLEQGGYGYTF. For the CDR3, the DNA is TGTGCCAGCAGCTTAGAACAGGGCGGCTATGGCTACACCTTC. The chain carries TRBV7-9 and TRBJ1-2, with D perhaps matching TRBD1 (6 bases). Germline V gives CDR1 SEHNR, CDR2 FQNEAQ (reference sequence). This CDR3 is 14 amino acids long. The V and J ends lost 1 base and 4 bases respectively, with 10 bases between them.

Here the CDR3 reads CATSALWGRVIWGPVNTEAFF. CDR3 nucleotides: TGTGCCACCAGTGCCCTCTGGGGGCGTGTAATTTGGGGCCCAGTGAACACTGAAGCTTTCTTT. The rearrangement uses TRBV24-1 and TRBJ1-1; a weak D match, TRBD1 (6 bases). Germline assignment: CDR1 KGHDR and CDR2 SFDVKD. The CDR3 contains 21 residues. Deletions cut 5 bases from V and 0 bases from J, with 30 bases between.

This clone occurred once. An end of the junction does not agree with germline; a read error may underlie this. The chain employs TRBV5-1 and TRBJ2-7; 7 nucleotides align to TRBD1. The CDR3 consists of 11 residues. The V gene's germline CDR1 is SGHRS and CDR2 YFSETQ. The CDR3 reads CASSADRVKVF. The DNA of the CDR3 is TGCGCCAGCAGCGCCGACAGGGTGAAGGTTTTC.